The T cell receptor (beta chain) described here comes from a study of T cell responses to AZD1222 COVID-19 vaccine. Germline CDR1 is SEHNR and CDR2 is FQNEAQ (reference sequence). V dropped 5 bases and J dropped 10 bases, with 18 bases sitting between them. The CDR3 covers 15 residues. Libraries were prepared by immunoSEQ multiplex PCR; TCRdb keeps only in-frame clonotypes and omits some of them. The profile shows about 110,000 clones, approximately 90% of them singletons. This clonotype originated in an adult in good health. The rearrangement links TRBV7-9 to TRBJ1-6; possibly TRBD1 for D (5 bases). The specimen comprised peripheral blood, sampled on day 0 of AZD1222 vaccination. CDR3 DNA: TGTGCCAGCAGCCCCGCGACGGGCAGGGCATCACCCCTCCACTTT. This encodes CASSPATGRASPLHF. Looking up the rest from reference TRBV7-9 and TRBJ1-6 gives the full variable domain: DTGVSQNPRHKITKRGQNVTFRCDPISEHNRLYWYRQTLGQGPEFLTYFQNEAQLEKSRLLSDRFSAERPKGSFSTLEIQRTEQGDSAMYLCASSPATGRASPLHFGNGTRLTVT.